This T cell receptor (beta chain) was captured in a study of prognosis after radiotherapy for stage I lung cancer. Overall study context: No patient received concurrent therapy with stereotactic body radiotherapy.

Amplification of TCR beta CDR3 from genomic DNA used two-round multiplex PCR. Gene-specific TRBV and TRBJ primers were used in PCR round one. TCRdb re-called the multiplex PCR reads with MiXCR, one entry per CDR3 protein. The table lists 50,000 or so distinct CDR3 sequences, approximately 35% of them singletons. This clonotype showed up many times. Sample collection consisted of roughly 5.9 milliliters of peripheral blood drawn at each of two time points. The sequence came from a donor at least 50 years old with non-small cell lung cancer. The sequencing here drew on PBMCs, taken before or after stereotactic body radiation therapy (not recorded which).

Here the CDR3 DNA reads TGTGCCAGCAGTTCCAAGAGTCACAATGAGCAGTTCTTC. Protein product: CASSSKSHNEQFF. This chain links TRBV27 with TRBJ2-1; D gene uncertain. Between the trimmed V and J ends, which lost 4 bases and 5 bases, there was a span of 9 bases. The CDR3 runs 13 residues. CDR1 and CDR2 from the germline V gene are MNHEY and SMNVEV (reference sequence).